The 26 T cell receptor beta chains listed next were all sequenced from one sample in a study of T cell responses to AZD1222 COVID-19 vaccine. The data were produced by immunoSEQ multiplex PCR, yet TCRdb's version contains in-frame clones alone and is incomplete. This sample has about 180,000 clones; around 88% occur once, and the top ten carry around 10%. Sequencing used peripheral blood, obtained 28 days after the second AZD1222 dose. Receptors were obtained from an adult who received the AZD1222 COVID-19 vaccine.

The chain employs TRBV5-1 and TRBJ1-2; TRBD1 agrees at 8 bases. CDR1 and CDR2 (germline): SGHRS, YFSETQ. J lost 4 bases, V lost 0 bases, and 2 bases had no gene match. The CDR3 length is 14 residues. The CDR3 DNA sequence: TGCGCCAGCAGCTTGGGTGGACAGGGCTATGGCTACACCTTC. It is translated as CASSLGGQGYGYTF. The variable domain in full, completed from reference TRBV5-1 and TRBJ1-2, reads KAGVTQTPRYLIKTRGQQVTLSCSPISGHRSVSWYQQTPGQGLQFLFEYFSETQRNKGNFPGRFSGRQFSNSRSEMNVSTLELGDSALYLCASSLGGQGYGYTFGSGTRLTVV.

The chain joins TRBV21-1 to TRBJ1-4. TRBV21-1 is a listed pseudogene. The CDR3 consists of 15 residues. DNA of the CDR3: TGTGCCAGCAGCAAAGAGGTCTTGGGGGATGAAAAACTGTTTTTT. Its translation is CASSKEVLGDEKLFF.

The J gene is TRBJ2-7, the V gene TRBV18, with D perhaps matching TRBD2 (5 bases). From germline, CDR1 is KGHSH and CDR2 LQKENI. Trimming shortened V by 3 bases and J by 2 bases, and 11 bases separated the two germline ends. The CDR3 loop spans 14 amino acids. CDR3 sequence: CASSPEAYPYEQYF. DNA for the CDR3: TGTGCCAGCTCACCGGAGGCCTACCCCTACGAGCAGTACTTC.

This sequence joins TRBV5-4 and TRBJ2-1; tentative D call: TRBD1 (6 bases). The CDR3 spans 16 residues. Trimming pared 3 bases from V and 0 bases from J, leaving 13 bases between. Looked up from germline, CDR1 is SGHNT and CDR2 is YYREEE (reference sequence). The CDR3 DNA reads as TGTGCCAGCAGCTCATTCACAGGGAGCTCCTACAATGAGCAGTTCTTC. Translation: CASSSFTGSSYNEQFF.

The chain carries TRBV9 and TRBJ1-1; D call uncertain. Germline assignment: CDR1 SGDLS and CDR2 YYNGEE. V lost 0 bases and J 1 base, leaving 13 bases between the germline ends. The CDR3 runs to 16 residues. This CDR3 reads CASSVGLQTTNTEAFF. CDR3 nucleotides: TGTGCCAGCAGCGTAGGACTTCAGACTACGAACACTGAAGCTTTCTTT.

The chain carries TRBV2 and TRBJ1-2; TRBD1 is a possible D gene (6 bases). This CDR3 comprises 14 residues. The germline V and J ends were trimmed by 6 bases and 12 bases, with 23 bases remaining between them. Per the germline V gene, CDR1 is SNHLY and CDR2 is FYNNEI. CDR3: CASSAGTLSVLDTF. CDR3 coding DNA: TGTGCCAGCAGCGCCGGGACACTCTCCGTATTGGACACCTTC.

This clone was detected a few times. The V and J genes are TRBV7-6 and TRBJ2-1; TRBD1 might be the D (5 bases). The CDR3 has 16 amino acids. Trimming removed 5 bases at V and 6 bases at J, with 20 bases between. Germline V gene data show CDR1 as SGHVS and CDR2 as FNYEAQ. The CDR3 DNA reads as TGTGCCAGCAGCCAAGGGGTCGGACGGTTTTTCAATGAGCAGTTCTTC. Its translation: CASSQGVGRFFNEQFF.

V is TRBV6-9 and J is TRBJ1-5, with 9 bases that match TRBD1. The V gene's germline CDR1 is MNHGY and CDR2 SVAAGI. Germline trimming cut 1 base from V and 1 base from J; bases unmatched to any gene: 11. This CDR3 spans 19 amino acids. CDR3 sequence: CASSYLGTGKIRSNQPQHF. In nucleotides, the CDR3 is TGTGCCAGCAGTTATTTGGGGACAGGGAAGATCAGGAGCAATCAGCCCCAGCATTTT.

V and J are TRBV30 and TRBJ2-7; D unclear. CDR1 is GTSNPN and CDR2 is SVGIG in the germline V gene (reference sequence). The CDR3 is 13 residues long. V was cut by 2 bases and J by 7 bases, with 15 bases left in between. The CDR3 DNA follows: TGTGCCTGGAGTAGAAATGGTGGTTGGGAGCAGTACTTC. Encoded protein: CAWSRNGGWEQYF. Together with reference TRBV30 and TRBJ2-7, the CDR3 gives the full variable domain: SQTIHQWPATLVQPVGSPLSLECTVEGTSNPNLYWYRQAAGRGLQLLFYSVGIGQISSEVPQNLSASRPQDRQFILSSKKLLLSDSGFYLCAWSRNGGWEQYFGPGTRLTVT.

The chain links TRBV7-2 to TRBJ2-7, with 8 bases lining up with TRBD1. The germline V gene has CDR1 SGHTA and CDR2 FQGNSA. The J segment lost 6 bases and the V segment lost 3 bases, leaving 10 bases of the junction unmatched. CDR3 size: 15 residues. The CDR3 region is CASSFRGLEGAEQYF. The CDR3, as DNA: TGTGCCAGCAGCTTCAGGGGGCTGGAGGGGGCCGAGCAGTACTTC.

Here the CDR3 reads CASSLDWSSYEQYF. In DNA, the CDR3 is TGTGCCAGCAGCTTGGACTGGAGTTCCTACGAGCAGTACTTC. This rearrangement joins TRBV5-5 to TRBJ2-7; D uncertain. The CDR3 is made up of 14 amino acids. Germline lookup yields CDR1 SGHKS and CDR2 YYEKEE (reference sequence). Trimming left V 0 bases short and J 1 base short, with 8 bases between.

V gene TRBV2 combines with J gene TRBJ1-5; the D gene is possibly TRBD1 (5 bases). The germline V gene has CDR1 SNHLY and CDR2 FYNNEI. This CDR3 has 13 residues. Trimming left V 7 bases short and J 5 bases short, with 12 bases between. The chain's CDR3 is CASTWGNDQPQHF. CDR3 coding DNA: TGTGCCAGCACGTGGGGGAACGATCAGCCCCAGCATTTT.

This sequence joins TRBV6-5 and TRBJ2-5; 7 nucleotides line up with TRBD2. Germline CDR1 and CDR2: MNHEY and SVGAGI. V dropped 8 bases and J dropped 3; count of bases not matched to a gene: 12. The CDR3 runs to 15 residues. Written as DNA, the CDR3 is TGTGCCAGCTTATTGTACTGGGGGGGTAAAGAGACCCAGTACTTC. Encoded protein: CASLLYWGGKETQYF.

This clone turned up a few times. This rearrangement joins TRBV30 to TRBJ2-2; D perhaps matches TRBD2 (5 bases). The germline CDR1 and CDR2 sequences are GTSNPN and SVGIG (reference sequence). The CDR3 has 14 amino acids. V was pared by 3 bases and J by 8 bases, with 16 bases between. The CDR3 sequence: CAWRTGPTGGELFF. DNA for the CDR3: TGTGCCTGGAGGACCGGGCCTACGGGGGGGGAGCTGTTTTTT.

The DNA for the CDR3 is TGTGCCACGCGACTAGCGGGGGGGAATGAGCAGTTCTTC. Its protein is CATRLAGGNEQFF. The V call is TRBV11-1, the J call TRBJ2-1; 14 bases line up with TRBD2. The CDR3 consists of 13 residues. Germline V CDR1 and CDR2: SGHAT, FQDESV (reference sequence). V was pared by 10 bases and J by 7 bases, with 3 bases of the junction left unmatched.

CDR3 in DNA: TGTGCCAGCAGCACTGGGAGCCCTGAAGCTTTCTTT. Its translation is CASSTGSPEAFF. The chain has TRBV5-6 and TRBJ1-1; D is undetermined. This CDR3 spans 12 amino acids. Trimming took off 4 bases at V and 6 bases at J, with 10 bases between the two ends. Germline V gives CDR1 SGHDT, CDR2 YYEEEE.

The V and J genes are TRBV10-3 and TRBJ2-3; TRBD1 agrees at 8 bases. This CDR3 region has 15 residues. Unmatched junction bases numbered 10, after V lost 6 bases and J lost 5 bases. CDR1 and CDR2 from the germline V gene are ENHRY and SYGVKD. The CDR3 loop is CAIRGAGGKRDTQYF. DNA for the CDR3: TGTGCCATCAGAGGGGCAGGGGGCAAGAGAGATACGCAGTATTTT.

The chain carries TRBV6-5 and TRBJ2-5; no firm D call. Germline CDR1 and CDR2: MNHEY and SVGAGI. The V end lost 0 bases, the J end lost 1 base, and 9 bases lay between the germline ends. The CDR3 runs to 15 residues. In DNA, the CDR3 is TGTGCCAGCAGTTACTCTGTGGGCAGCCAAGAGACCCAGTACTTC. This encodes CASSYSVGSQETQYF.

The V and J genes are TRBV7-2 and TRBJ2-7, with TRBD1 matching 7 bases. CDR3 length: 15 amino acids. Germline-derived CDR1 and CDR2 are SGHTA and FQGNSA. The V segment lost 5 bases and the J segment 3 bases; nucleotides outside the gene matches: 10. The CDR3: CASSPAGTALYEQYF. The CDR3 DNA reads TGTGCCAGCAGCCCAGCCGGGACAGCGCTCTACGAGCAGTACTTC.

The chain employs TRBV28 and TRBJ2-2; D is ambiguous. V lost 5 bases and J lost 4, with 11 bases in between. The CDR3 is 14 amino acids. The germline gives CDR1 MDHEN, CDR2 SYDVKM. The CDR3 coding sequence is TGTGCCAGCAGTATTATACCGGGCACCGGGGAGCTGTTTTTT. Its protein product is CASSIIPGTGELFF.

This chain joins TRBV19 and TRBJ2-2; D not resolved. Germline V gene lookup returns CDR1 LNHDA and CDR2 SQIVND (reference sequence). The CDR3 covers 16 residues. The V gene lost 1 base and the J gene lost 1 base, with 10 bases spanning the gap. The CDR3: CASSIVFMGNTGELFF. The CDR3 nucleotides read TGTGCCAGTAGTATAGTATTTATGGGGAACACCGGGGAGCTGTTTTTT.

The chain is built from TRBV7-9 and TRBJ2-3; D ambiguous. This CDR3 is 15 amino acids long. Trimming left V 3 bases short and J 4 bases short, with 14 bases between. CDR1 is SEHNR, CDR2 FQNEAQ, per germline (reference sequence). In DNA form, the CDR3 reads TGTGCCAGCAGCTTGGCCGGGCCCACGTCAGATACGCAGTATTTT. Amino acid sequence: CASSLAGPTSDTQYF.

This rearrangement joins TRBV6-4 to TRBJ2-5; D may match TRBD1 or TRBD2 (5 bases each). The CDR3 contains 18 residues. The V gene's germline CDR1 is MRHNA and CDR2 SNTAGT. Trimming pared 4 bases from V and 2 bases from J, leaving 23 bases between. The CDR3: CASSGSDSQGERQETQYF. The CDR3 DNA sequence: TGTGCCAGCAGTGGATCTGACTCTCAGGGAGAACGGCAAGAGACCCAGTACTTC.

The V and J genes are TRBV4-2 and TRBJ1-5, with D maybe TRBD1 (5 bases). This CDR3 contains 16 residues. V was cut by 3 bases and J by 5 bases, with 17 bases left in between. Germline V lookup: CDR1 LGHNA, CDR2 YNFKEQ. DNA for the CDR3: TGTGCCAGCAGCCAGCCAGACAAGGGAGGGGATCAGCCCCAGCATTTT. Its translation is CASSQPDKGGDQPQHF.

The chain is built from TRBV15 and TRBJ1-3; no firm D call. With 0 bases removed from V and 0 bases from J, the gap between germline ends came to 9 bases. Germline CDR1 and CDR2: LNHNV and YYDKDF (reference sequence). The CDR3 covers 16 residues. CDR3 DNA: TGTGCCACCAGCAGAGATAGCGGAAGCTCTGGAAACACCATATATTTT. Its translation is CATSRDSGSSGNTIYF.

J is TRBJ2-5 and V is TRBV5-1; D might be TRBD1 (5 bases). Germline assignment: CDR1 SGHRS and CDR2 YFSETQ. V was shortened by 2 bases and J by 7 bases, with 9 bases between the two germline ends. The CDR3 spans 12 residues. CDR3 DNA: TGCGCCAGCAGCTTCAGGGCCGGGACCCAGTACTTC. Residues: CASSFRAGTQYF.